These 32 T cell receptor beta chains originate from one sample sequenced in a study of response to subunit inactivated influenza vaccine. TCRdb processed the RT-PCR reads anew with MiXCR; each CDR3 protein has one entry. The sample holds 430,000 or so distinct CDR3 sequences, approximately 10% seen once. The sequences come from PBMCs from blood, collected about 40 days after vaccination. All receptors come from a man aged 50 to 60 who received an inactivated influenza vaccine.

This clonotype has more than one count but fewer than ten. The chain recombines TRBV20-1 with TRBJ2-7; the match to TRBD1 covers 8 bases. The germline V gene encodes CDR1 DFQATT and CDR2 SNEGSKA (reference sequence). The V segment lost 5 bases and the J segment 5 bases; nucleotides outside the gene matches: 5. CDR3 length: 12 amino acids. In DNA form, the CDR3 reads TGCAGTGCTGCAGAGACAGGGGACGAGCAGTACTTC. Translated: CSAAETGDEQYF.

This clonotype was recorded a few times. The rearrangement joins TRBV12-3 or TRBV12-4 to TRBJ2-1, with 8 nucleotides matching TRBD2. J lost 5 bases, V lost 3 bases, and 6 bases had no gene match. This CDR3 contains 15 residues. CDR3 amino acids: CASSFRAGGNNEQFF. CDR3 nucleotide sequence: TGTGCCAGCAGTTTTCGGGCGGGGGGAAACAATGAGCAGTTCTTC.

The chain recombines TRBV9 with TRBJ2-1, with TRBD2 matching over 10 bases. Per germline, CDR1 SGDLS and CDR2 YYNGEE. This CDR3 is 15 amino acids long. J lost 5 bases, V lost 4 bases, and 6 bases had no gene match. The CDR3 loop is CASSSSGRGNNEQFF. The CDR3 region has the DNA TGTGCCAGCAGCTCGAGCGGGAGGGGTAACAATGAGCAGTTCTTC. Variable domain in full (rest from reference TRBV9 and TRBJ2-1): DSGVTQTPKHLITATGQRVTLRCSPRSGDLSVYWYQQSLDQGLQFLIQYYNGEERAKGNILERFSAQQFPDLHSELNLSSLELGDSALYFCASSSSGRGNNEQFFGPGTRLTVL.

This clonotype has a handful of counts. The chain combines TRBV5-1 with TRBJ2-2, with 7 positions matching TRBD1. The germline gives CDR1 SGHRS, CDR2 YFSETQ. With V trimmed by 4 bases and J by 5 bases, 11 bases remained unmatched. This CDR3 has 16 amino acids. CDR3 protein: CASSPTGLTGTGELFF. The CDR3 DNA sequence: TGCGCCAGCAGCCCGACAGGGCTGACTGGAACCGGGGAGCTGTTTTTT.

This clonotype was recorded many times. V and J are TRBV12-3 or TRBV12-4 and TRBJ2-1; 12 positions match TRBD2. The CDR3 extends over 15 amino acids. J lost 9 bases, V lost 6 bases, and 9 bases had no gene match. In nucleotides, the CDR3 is TGTGCCAGCAGACCCGGACTAGCGGGATCCGGTGAGCAGTTCTTC. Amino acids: CASRPGLAGSGEQFF.

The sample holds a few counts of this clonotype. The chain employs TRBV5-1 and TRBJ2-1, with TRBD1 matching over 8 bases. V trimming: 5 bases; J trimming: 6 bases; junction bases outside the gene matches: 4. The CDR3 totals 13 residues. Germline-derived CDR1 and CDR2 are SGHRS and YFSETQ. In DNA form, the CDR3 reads TGCGCCAGCAGTCGGACAGGGAGCAATGAGCAGTTCTTC. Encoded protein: CASSRTGSNEQFF. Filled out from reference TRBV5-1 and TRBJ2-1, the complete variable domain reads KAGVTQTPRYLIKTRGQQVTLSCSPISGHRSVSWYQQTPGQGLQFLFEYFSETQRNKGNFPGRFSGRQFSNSRSEMNVSTLELGDSALYLCASSRTGSNEQFFGPGTRLTVL.

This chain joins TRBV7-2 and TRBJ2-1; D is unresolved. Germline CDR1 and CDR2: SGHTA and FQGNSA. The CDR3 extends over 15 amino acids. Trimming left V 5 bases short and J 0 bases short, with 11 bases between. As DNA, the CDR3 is TGTGCCAGCAGCCTACCGGCGAGCTCCTACAATGAGCAGTTCTTC. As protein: CASSLPASSYNEQFF.

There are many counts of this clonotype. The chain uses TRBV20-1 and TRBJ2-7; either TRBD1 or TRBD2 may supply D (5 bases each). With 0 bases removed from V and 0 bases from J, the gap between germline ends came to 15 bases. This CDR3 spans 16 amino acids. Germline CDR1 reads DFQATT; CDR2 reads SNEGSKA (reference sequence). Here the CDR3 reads CSARDGDLKSSYEQYF. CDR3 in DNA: TGCAGTGCTAGAGATGGGGACCTGAAAAGCTCCTACGAGCAGTACTTC.

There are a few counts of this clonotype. The CDR3 protein is CASSLPRSGEVSSPLHF. The CDR3 DNA sequence: TGTGCCAGCAGCCTACCACGTTCAGGTGAAGTAAGTTCACCCCTCCACTTT. The V gene is TRBV5-6, the J gene TRBJ1-6; D remains ambiguous. The V gene lost 4 bases and the J gene lost 9 bases, with 23 bases spanning the gap. The germline V gene has CDR1 SGHDT and CDR2 YYEEEE. This CDR3 spans 17 amino acids.

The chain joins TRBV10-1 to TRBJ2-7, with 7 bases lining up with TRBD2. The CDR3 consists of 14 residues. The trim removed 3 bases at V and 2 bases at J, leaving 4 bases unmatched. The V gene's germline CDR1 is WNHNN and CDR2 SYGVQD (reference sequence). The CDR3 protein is CASSDPGRAYEQYF. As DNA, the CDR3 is TGCGCCAGCAGTGACCCGGGGAGGGCCTACGAGCAGTACTTC.

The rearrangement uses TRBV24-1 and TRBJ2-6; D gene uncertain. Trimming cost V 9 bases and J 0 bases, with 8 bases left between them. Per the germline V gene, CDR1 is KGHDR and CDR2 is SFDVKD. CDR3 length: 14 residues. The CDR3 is CATSHSSGANVLTF. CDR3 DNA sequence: TGTGCCACCTCCCATTCCTCTGGGGCCAACGTCCTGACTTTC.

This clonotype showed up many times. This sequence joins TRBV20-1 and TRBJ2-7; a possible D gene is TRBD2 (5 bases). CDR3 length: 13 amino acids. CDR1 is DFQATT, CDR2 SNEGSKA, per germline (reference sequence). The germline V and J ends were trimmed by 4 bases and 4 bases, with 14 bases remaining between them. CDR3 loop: CSAIHGPGYEQYF. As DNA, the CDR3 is TGCAGTGCTATTCACGGGCCGGGGTACGAGCAGTACTTC.

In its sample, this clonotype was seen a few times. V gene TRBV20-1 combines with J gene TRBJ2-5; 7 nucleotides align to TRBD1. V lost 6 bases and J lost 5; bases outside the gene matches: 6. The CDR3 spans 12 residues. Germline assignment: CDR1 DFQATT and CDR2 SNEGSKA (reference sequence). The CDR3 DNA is TGCAGTGCCTTACAGGGGAAGGAGACCCAGTACTTC. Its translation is CSALQGKETQYF.

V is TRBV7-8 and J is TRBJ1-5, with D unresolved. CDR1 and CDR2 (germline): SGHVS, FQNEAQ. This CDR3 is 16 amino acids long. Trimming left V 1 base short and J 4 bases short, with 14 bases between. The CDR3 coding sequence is TGTGCCAGCAGCTTAGTAGAGACGACCACAAATCAGCCCCAGCATTTT. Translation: CASSLVETTTNQPQHF.

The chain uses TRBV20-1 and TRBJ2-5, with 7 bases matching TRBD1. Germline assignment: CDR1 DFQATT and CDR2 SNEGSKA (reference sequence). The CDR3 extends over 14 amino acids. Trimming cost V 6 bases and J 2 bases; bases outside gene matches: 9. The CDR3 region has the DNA TGCAGTGCCGAGACAGGGAAATGGCAAGAGACCCAGTACTTC. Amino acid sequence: CSAETGKWQETQYF.

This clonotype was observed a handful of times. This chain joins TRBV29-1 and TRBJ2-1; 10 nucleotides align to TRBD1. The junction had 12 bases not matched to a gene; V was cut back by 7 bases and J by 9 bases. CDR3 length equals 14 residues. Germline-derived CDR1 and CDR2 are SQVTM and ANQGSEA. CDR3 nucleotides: TGCAGCGGGGGGACAGGGGAGGTATTCGGTGAGCAGTTCTTC. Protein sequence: CSGGTGEVFGEQFF.

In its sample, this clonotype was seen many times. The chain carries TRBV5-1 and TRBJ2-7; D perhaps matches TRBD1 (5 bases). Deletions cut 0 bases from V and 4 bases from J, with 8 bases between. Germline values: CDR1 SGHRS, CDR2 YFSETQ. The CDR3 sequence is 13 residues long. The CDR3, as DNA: TGCGCCAGCAGCTTGGATACAGGATACGAGCAGTACTTC. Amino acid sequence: CASSLDTGYEQYF.

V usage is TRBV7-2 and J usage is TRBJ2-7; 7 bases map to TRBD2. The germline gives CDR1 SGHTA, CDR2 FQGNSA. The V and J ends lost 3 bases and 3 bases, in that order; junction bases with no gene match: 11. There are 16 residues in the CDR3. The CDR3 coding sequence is TGTGCCAGCAGCTTGGGCACGGGGAGGGGAGGCTACGAGCAGTACTTC. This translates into CASSLGTGRGGYEQYF. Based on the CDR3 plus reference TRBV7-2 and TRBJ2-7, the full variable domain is GAGVSQSPSNKVTEKGKDVELRCDPISGHTALYWYRQSLGQGLEFLIYFQGNSAPDKSGLPSDRFSAERTGGSVSTLTIQRTQQEDSAVYLCASSLGTGRGGYEQYFGPGTRLTVT.

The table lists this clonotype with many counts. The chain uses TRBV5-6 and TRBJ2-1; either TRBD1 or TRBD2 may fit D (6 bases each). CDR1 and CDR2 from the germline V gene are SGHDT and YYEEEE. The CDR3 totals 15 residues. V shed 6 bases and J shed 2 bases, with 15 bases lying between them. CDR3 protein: CASIWDGGPYNEQFF. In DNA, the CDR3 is TGTGCCAGCATCTGGGATGGGGGGCCCTACAATGAGCAGTTCTTC. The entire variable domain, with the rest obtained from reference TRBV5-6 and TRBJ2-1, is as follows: DAGVTQSPTHLIKTRGQQVTLRCSPKSGHDTVSWYQQALGQGPQFIFQYYEEEERQRGNFPDRFSGHQFPNYSSELNVNALLLGDSALYLCASIWDGGPYNEQFFGPGTRLTVL.

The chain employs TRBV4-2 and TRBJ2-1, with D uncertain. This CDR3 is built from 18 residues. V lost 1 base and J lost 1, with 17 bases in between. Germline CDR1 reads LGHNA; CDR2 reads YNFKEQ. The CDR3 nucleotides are TGTGCCAGCAGCCAAGTTGGCTCACGAATGGGGTCCTACAATGAGCAGTTCTTC. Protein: CASSQVGSRMGSYNEQFF.

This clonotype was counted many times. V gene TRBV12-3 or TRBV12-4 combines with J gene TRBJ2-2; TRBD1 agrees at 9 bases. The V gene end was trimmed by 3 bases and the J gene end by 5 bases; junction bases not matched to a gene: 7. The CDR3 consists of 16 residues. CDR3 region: CASSFLPGTGTGELFF. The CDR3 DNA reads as TGTGCCAGCAGTTTCCTCCCCGGGACAGGGACCGGGGAGCTGTTTTTT.

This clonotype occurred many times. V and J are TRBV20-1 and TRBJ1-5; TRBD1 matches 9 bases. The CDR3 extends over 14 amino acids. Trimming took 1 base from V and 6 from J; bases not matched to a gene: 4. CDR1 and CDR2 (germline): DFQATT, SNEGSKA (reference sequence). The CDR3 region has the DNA TGCAGTGCTAGAGTGGGACAGGGTCCTCAGCCCCAGCATTTT. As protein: CSARVGQGPQPQHF.

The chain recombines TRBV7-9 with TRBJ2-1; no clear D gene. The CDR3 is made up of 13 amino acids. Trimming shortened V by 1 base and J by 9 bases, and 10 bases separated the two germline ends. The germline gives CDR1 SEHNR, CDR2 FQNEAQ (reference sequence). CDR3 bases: TGTGCCAGCAGCTTAGGTGATGGCGGTGAGCAGTTCTTC. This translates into CASSLGDGGEQFF.

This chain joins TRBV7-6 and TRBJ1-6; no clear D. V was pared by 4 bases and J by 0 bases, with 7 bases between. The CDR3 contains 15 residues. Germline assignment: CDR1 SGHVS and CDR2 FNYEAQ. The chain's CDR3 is CASSSEFSYNSPLHF. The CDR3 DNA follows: TGTGCCAGCAGCTCGGAGTTCTCCTATAATTCACCCCTCCACTTT.

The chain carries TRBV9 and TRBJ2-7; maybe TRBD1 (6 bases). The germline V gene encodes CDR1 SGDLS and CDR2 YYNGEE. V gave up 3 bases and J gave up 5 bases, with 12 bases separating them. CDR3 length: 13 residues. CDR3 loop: CASSAQRQDEQYF. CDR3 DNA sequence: TGTGCCAGCAGCGCCCAGAGACAGGACGAGCAGTACTTC.

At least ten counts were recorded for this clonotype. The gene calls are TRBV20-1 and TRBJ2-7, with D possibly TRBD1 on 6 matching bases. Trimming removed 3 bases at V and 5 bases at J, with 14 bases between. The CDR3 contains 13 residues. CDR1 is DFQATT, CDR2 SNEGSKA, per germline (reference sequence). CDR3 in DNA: TGCAGTGCTAGCCCGGACAGAGTCCACGAGCAGTACTTC. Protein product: CSASPDRVHEQYF.

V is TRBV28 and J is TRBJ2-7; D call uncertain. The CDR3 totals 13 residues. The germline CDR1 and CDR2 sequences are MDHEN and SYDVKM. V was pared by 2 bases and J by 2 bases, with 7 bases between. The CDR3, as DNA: TGTGCCAGCAGTTTAACGGCAGCCTACGAGCAGTACTTC. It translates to CASSLTAAYEQYF.

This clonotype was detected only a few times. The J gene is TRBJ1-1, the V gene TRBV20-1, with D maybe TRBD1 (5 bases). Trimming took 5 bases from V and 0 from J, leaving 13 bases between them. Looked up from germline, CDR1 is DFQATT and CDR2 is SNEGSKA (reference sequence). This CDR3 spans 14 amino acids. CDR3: CSAPDRIMNTEAFF. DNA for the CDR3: TGCAGTGCTCCCGACAGAATTATGAACACTGAAGCTTTCTTT.

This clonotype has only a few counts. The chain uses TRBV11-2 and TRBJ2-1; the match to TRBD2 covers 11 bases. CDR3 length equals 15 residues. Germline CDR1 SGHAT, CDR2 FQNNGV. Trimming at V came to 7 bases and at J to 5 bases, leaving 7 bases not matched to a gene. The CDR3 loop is CASTLTSGINNEQFF. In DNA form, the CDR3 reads TGTGCCAGCACCCTGACTAGCGGGATAAACAATGAGCAGTTCTTC.

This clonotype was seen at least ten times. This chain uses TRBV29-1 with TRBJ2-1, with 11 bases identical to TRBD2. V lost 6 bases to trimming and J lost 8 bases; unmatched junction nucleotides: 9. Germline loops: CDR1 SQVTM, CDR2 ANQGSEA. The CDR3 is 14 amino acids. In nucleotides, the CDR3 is TGCAGCGTCGCCTTAGCGGGAGGGCCCGATGAGCAGTTCTTC. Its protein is CSVALAGGPDEQFF.

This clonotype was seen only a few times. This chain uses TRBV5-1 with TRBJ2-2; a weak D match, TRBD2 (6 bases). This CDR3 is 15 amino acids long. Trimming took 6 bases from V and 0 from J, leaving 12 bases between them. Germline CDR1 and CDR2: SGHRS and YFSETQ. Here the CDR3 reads CASKFGSPNTGELFF. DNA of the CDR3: TGCGCCAGCAAGTTCGGGAGTCCGAACACCGGGGAGCTGTTTTTT.

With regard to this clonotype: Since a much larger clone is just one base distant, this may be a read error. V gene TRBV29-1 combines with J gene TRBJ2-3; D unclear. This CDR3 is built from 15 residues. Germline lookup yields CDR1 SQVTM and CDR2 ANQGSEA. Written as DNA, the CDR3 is TGCAGCGTTGACGGAGCTCTTGGGAACACAGATATGCAGTATTTT. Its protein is CSVDGALGNTDMQYF.